These T cell receptor beta chains were read from a single sample in a study of beta chain features in type 1 diabetes. Clones were sequenced by immunoSEQ multiplex PCR, and TCRdb holds only the in-frame ones, with some missing. The sample has fewer than 450,000 clones, about 13% seen once. Sequenced: naive CD4+ T cells from blood. All receptors derive from a young woman with type 1 diabetes. Both conserved end residues are part of each CDR3.

TRBV30	TRBJ2-6	17	CAWIRSGWFSGANVLTF
TRBV9	TRBJ2-1	15	CASSAGGQGKNEQFF
TRBV4-2	TRBJ2-7	14	CASSLEWAGGEQYF
TRBV5-1	TRBJ2-2	13	CASSPYPGGELFF
TRBV9	TRBJ2-1	15	CASSALAGVRDEQFF
TRBV11-2	TRBJ2-1	14	CASSSPRGPGGQFF
TRBV6-6	TRBJ2-1	13	CASRLAGGLREFF
TRBV18	TRBJ1-5	15	CASSASQGDRQPQHF
TRBV18	TRBJ2-5	14	CASSQLDGKETQYF
TRBV10-3	TRBJ1-1	11	CAISARTEAFF
TRBV6-1	TRBJ2-1	14	CASSGISAYNEQFF
TRBV14	TRBJ2-3	13	CASNRGYTDTQYF
TRBV10-1	TRBJ2-3	14	CASSESLGTDTQYF
TRBV18	TRBJ2-4	18	CASSPTGTGGESKNIQYF
TRBV18	TRBJ2-1	16	CASSPLGLAGAYEQFF
TRBV7-2	TRBJ2-6	14	CASSSQEESNVLTF
TRBV28	TRBJ1-5	18	CASSFRGLRTGGHQPQHF
TRBV30	TRBJ1-2	14	CAWSVNDWKSGYTF
TRBV7-2	TRBJ2-6	17	CASGKGGQSSGANVLTF
TRBV18	TRBJ1-1	14	CASSPGQGSTEAFF
TRBV7-8	TRBJ2-3	15	CASRAASGRTDTQYF
TRBV4-3	TRBJ2-1	13	CASSQEGGNEQFF